A single sample gave rise to the 25 T cell receptor beta chains below, sequenced in a study of blood T cell repertoires in COVID-19. TCRdb's table, derived via immunoSEQ multiplex PCR, lists solely in-frame clones and lacks some. The table has 150,000 to 200,000 clones, around four fifths seen once. Sequenced material: PBMCs or T cells enriched from blood (not recorded which). These TCRs come from an older man who had been exposed to COVID-19.

The rearrangement joins TRBV28 to TRBJ2-7; TRBD1 aligns across 9 bases. Germline CDR1 is MDHEN and CDR2 is SYDVKM. V was clipped by 6 bases and J by 6 bases; unmatched bases: 9. This CDR3 spans 14 amino acids. The CDR3 DNA reads as TGTGCCAGCAGCCGAGGGGGGACAGGGTTCGAGCAGTACTTC. As protein: CASSRGGTGFEQYF.

The chain carries TRBV13 and TRBJ1-1; the match to TRBD1 covers 11 bases. Looked up from germline, CDR1 is PRHDT and CDR2 is FYEKMQ (reference sequence). The V segment lost 5 bases and the J segment 4 bases; nucleotides outside the gene matches: 9. The CDR3 sequence is 16 residues long. DNA for the CDR3: TGTGCCAGCAGCCTTAAAGGACAGGGGGCCGTCACTGAAGCTTTCTTT. This translates into CASSLKGQGAVTEAFF.

The chain combines TRBV3-1 (or the pseudogene TRBV3-2) with TRBJ1-5; D is unclear. Germline assignment: CDR1 LGHDT and CDR2 YNNKEL (reference sequence). The CDR3 runs to 15 residues. Trimming removed 2 bases from V and 5 bases from J, with 13 bases in between. The DNA of the CDR3 is TGTGCCAGCAGCCAATACCCCCACAAAGATCAGCCCCAGCATTTT. This gives the protein CASSQYPHKDQPQHF.

This rearrangement joins TRBV2 to TRBJ2-7, with a weak D call TRBD1 (6 bases). The CDR3 spans 15 residues. Per the germline V gene, CDR1 is SNHLY and CDR2 is FYNNEI. Trimming removed 8 bases from V and 4 bases from J, with 21 bases in between. CDR3 in amino acids: CASGLGGAGLYEQYF. As DNA, the CDR3 is TGTGCCAGCGGCCTAGGGGGTGCGGGCCTTTACGAGCAGTACTTC.

Of note for this clone: The sample contains more than one DNA sequence encoding this CDR3. The J gene is TRBJ1-2, the V gene TRBV5-4, with D unresolved. CDR1 is SGHNT and CDR2 is YYREEE in the germline V gene (reference sequence). The CDR3 loop spans 12 amino acids. Trimming left V 0 bases short and J 4 bases short, with 4 bases between. The CDR3 here is CASSLAGYGYTF. CDR3 coding DNA: TGTGCCAGCAGCTTGGCGGGCTATGGCTACACCTTC.

V and J are TRBV7-3 and TRBJ1-1, with D possibly matching TRBD1 (5 bases). The CDR3 is 15 residues long. V lost 1 base to trimming and J lost 6 bases, with 15 bases between them. Germline assignment: CDR1 SGHTA and CDR2 FQGTGA. In DNA form, the CDR3 reads TGTGCCAGCAGCTTAAATGGGGCGGGAGGCGCTGAAGCTTTCTTT. It translates to CASSLNGAGGAEAFF.

J is TRBJ2-7 and V is TRBV15; D is unresolved. The CDR3 sequence is 12 residues long. V gave up 0 bases and J gave up 4 bases, with 4 bases separating them. Looked up from germline, CDR1 is LNHNV and CDR2 is YYDKDF (reference sequence). CDR3 sequence: CATSRDRYEQYF. For the CDR3, the DNA is TGTGCCACCAGCAGAGACAGATACGAGCAGTACTTC. Together with reference TRBV15 and TRBJ2-7, the CDR3 gives the full variable domain: DAMVIQNPRYQVTQFGKPVTLSCSQTLNHNVMYWYQQKSSQAPKLLFHYYDKDFNNEADTPDNFQSRRPNTSFCFLDIRSPGLGDTAMYLCATSRDRYEQYFGPGTRLTVT.

The chain employs TRBV27 and TRBJ2-7; the match to TRBD1 covers 7 bases. The J segment lost 2 bases and the V segment lost 7 bases, leaving 8 bases of the junction unmatched. Germline V CDR1 and CDR2: MNHEY, SMNVEV (reference sequence). The CDR3 is made up of 14 amino acids. The chain's CDR3 is CASTAPGQTYEQYF. The CDR3 DNA sequence: TGTGCCAGCACCGCTCCGGGACAGACCTACGAGCAGTACTTC.

This rearrangement joins TRBV19 to TRBJ1-1; 8 positions agree with TRBD1. CDR1 is LNHDA and CDR2 is SQIVND in the germline V gene (reference sequence). There are 16 residues in the CDR3. With 0 bases clipped from V and 0 bases from J, the junction kept 3 bases outside the gene matches. Written as DNA, the CDR3 is TGTGCCAGTAGTATAGATGGGACAGGATTGAACACTGAAGCTTTCTTT. It encodes CASSIDGTGLNTEAFF.

The chain has TRBV24-1 and TRBJ2-1; D gene uncertain. V lost 0 bases to trimming and J lost 9 bases, with 14 bases between them. The CDR3 runs 15 residues. Germline assignment: CDR1 KGHDR and CDR2 SFDVKD. CDR3 protein: CATSDLPASSGEQFF. The CDR3 nucleotides read TGTGCCACCAGTGATTTGCCGGCTAGTTCTGGTGAGCAGTTCTTC.

The chain has TRBV9 and TRBJ2-1, with D perhaps matching TRBD1 (5 bases). Germline V lookup: CDR1 SGDLS, CDR2 YYNGEE. V dropped 3 bases and J dropped 4 bases, with 14 bases sitting between them. The CDR3 length is 15 residues. The CDR3, as DNA: TGTGCCAGCAGCGCAACCGTGGGGCAGTACAATGAGCAGTTCTTC. Its protein product is CASSATVGQYNEQFF.

This clone occurred once. The gene calls are TRBV19 and TRBJ2-1; a weak D match, TRBD1 (5 bases). V gave up 5 bases and J gave up 11 bases, with 16 bases separating them. The CDR3 contains 13 residues. The germline V gene has CDR1 LNHDA and CDR2 SQIVND (reference sequence). The chain's CDR3 is CASSPRTQLKQFF. CDR3 in DNA: TGTGCCAGTAGTCCTAGGACACAGTTAAAGCAGTTCTTC.

This chain links TRBV3-1 (or the pseudogene TRBV3-2) with TRBJ2-5; 7 nucleotides match TRBD1. The V and J ends lost 1 base and 2 bases, in that order; junction bases with no gene match: 4. The CDR3 has 15 amino acids. CDR1 LGHDT and CDR2 YNNKEL come from the germline V gene (reference sequence). The chain's CDR3 is CASSQVRGQQETQYF. CDR3 DNA: TGTGCCAGCAGCCAAGTTAGGGGGCAGCAAGAGACCCAGTACTTC.

The chain has TRBV7-9 and TRBJ1-2, with a possible D match to TRBD1 (6 bases). The CDR3 totals 13 residues. Germline CDR1 is SEHNR and CDR2 is FQNEAQ (reference sequence). V lost 5 bases, J lost 5 bases, and 12 bases lay in between. CDR3 protein: CASSPQGIYGYTF. In nucleotides, the CDR3 is TGTGCCAGCAGCCCACAGGGTATATATGGCTACACCTTC.

This clone occurred once. V gene TRBV6-5 combines with J gene TRBJ1-2; 7 nucleotides align to TRBD1. CDR1 and CDR2 (germline): MNHEY, SVGAGI. This CDR3 is built from 13 residues. The ends lost 7 bases at V and 2 bases at J; junction bases unmatched: 4. CDR3 sequence reads: CASKPGGNYGYTF. CDR3 in DNA: TGTGCCAGCAAGCCAGGGGGGAACTATGGCTACACCTTC.

V is TRBV5-1 and J is TRBJ2-7; TRBD1 matches 8 bases. V shed 4 bases, J shed 3 bases, and the junction held 9 bases outside the gene matches. CDR1 and CDR2 (germline): SGHRS, YFSETQ. The CDR3 is 15 amino acids. The DNA for the CDR3 is TGCGCCAGCAGCAGAGACAGCACAGGGGGCTACGAGCAGTACTTC. It encodes CASSRDSTGGYEQYF.

The rearrangement uses TRBV12-3 or TRBV12-4 and TRBJ1-5, with TRBD1 matching over 7 bases. The CDR3 has 13 residues. V lost 8 bases, J lost 3 bases, and 4 bases stayed unmatched. The CDR3 DNA sequence: TGTGCCAGCGGGACAGTGATCAATCAGCCCCAGCATTTT. It yields the protein CASGTVINQPQHF.

The chain carries TRBV4-2 and TRBJ1-2, with no clear D. V lost 5 bases to trimming and J lost 6 bases, with 19 bases between them. The CDR3 is 15 residues long. Germline values: CDR1 LGHNA, CDR2 YNFKEQ. In DNA, the CDR3 is TGTGCCAGCAGCAGTCCGGGAGCCAAGGAGGATGGCTACACCTTC. Translated: CASSSPGAKEDGYTF.

Only one count was recorded for this clone. The chain employs TRBV24-1 and TRBJ2-3; maybe TRBD1 (6 bases). V lost 2 bases to trimming and J lost 3 bases, with 11 bases between them. This CDR3 has 15 residues. From germline, CDR1 is KGHDR and CDR2 SFDVKD. For the CDR3, the DNA is TGTGCCACCAGTGATTCGCGGACAGTTACAGATACGCAGTATTTT. It encodes CATSDSRTVTDTQYF.

The V call is TRBV4-3, the J call TRBJ2-7; possible D gene TRBD1, 6 bases. The V and J ends lost 3 bases and 0 bases respectively, with 12 bases between them. CDR3 length: 15 residues. Germline V lookup: CDR1 LGHNA, CDR2 YSLEER. The CDR3 region is CASSQRQASSYEQYF. CDR3 sequence (DNA): TGCGCCAGCAGCCAGCGACAGGCTAGCTCCTACGAGCAGTACTTC.

V usage is TRBV7-5 and J usage is TRBJ1-2; the table calls TRBD1, which could not be checked here. TRBV7-5 is a listed pseudogene. The length of the CDR3 is 15 residues. Written as DNA, the CDR3 is TGTGCCAGGCACCAGACAGGGGTTAGATTTTGTGGCTACACCTTC. Translation gives CARHQTGVRFCGYTF.

Remarks on this clone: Other DNA sequences from this sample encode an identical CDR3 as well. The chain combines TRBV12-3 or TRBV12-4 with TRBJ1-1; D may be TRBD1 (6 bases). This CDR3 contains 13 residues. The V end was cut by 5 bases, the J end by 1 base, with 8 bases between. This CDR3 is CASSRQANTEAFF. CDR3 sequence (DNA): TGTGCCAGCAGTCGACAGGCGAACACTGAAGCTTTCTTT.

The CDR3 loop is CASRGQLNTGELFF. CDR3 in DNA: TGCGCCAGCAGGGGACAGCTCAACACCGGGGAGCTGTTTTTT. The chain joins TRBV5-1 to TRBJ2-2, with 7 bases fitting TRBD1. Germline V gene data show CDR1 as SGHRS and CDR2 as YFSETQ. This CDR3 region has 14 residues. After removal of 5 bases from V and 2 bases from J, the junction contained 3 bases not matched to a gene.

V and J are TRBV7-2 and TRBJ2-3; 11 bases fit TRBD2. The germline V gene encodes CDR1 SGHTA and CDR2 FQGNSA. The CDR3 consists of 15 residues. The J segment lost 11 bases and the V segment lost 1 base, leaving 8 bases of the junction unmatched. The chain's CDR3 is CASSLERLAGGLQYF. For the CDR3, the DNA is TGTGCCAGCAGCTTAGAGCGGCTAGCGGGGGGCCTGCAGTATTTT. Drawing the rest from reference TRBV7-2 and TRBJ2-3, the complete variable domain is GAGVSQSPSNKVTEKGKDVELRCDPISGHTALYWYRQSLGQGLEFLIYFQGNSAPDKSGLPSDRFSAERTGGSVSTLTIQRTQQEDSAVYLCASSLERLAGGLQYFGPGTRLTVL.

This clone was picked up a small number of times. The chain carries TRBV6-2 or TRBV6-3 and TRBJ2-1; 7 bases map to TRBD2. CDR3 length: 14 residues. With V trimmed by 5 bases and J by 5 bases, 6 bases remained unmatched. Germline CDR1 MNHEY, CDR2 SVGEGT. The CDR3 nucleotides are TGTGCCAGCAGTAAGGGACTACCTCACAATGAGCAGTTCTTC. Translated: CASSKGLPHNEQFF.